Described below is a single T cell receptor beta chain sequence and its context. No antigen is known for it. TCRdb independently ran MiXCR on the reads; one entry per CDR3 protein. The data show under 850,000 distinct CDR3 sequences, around 32% seen once. The record originates from a study of T cell repertoires in cytomegalovirus infection. Germline V CDR1 and CDR2: MNHEY, SVGAGI. The CDR3 has 14 amino acids. Trimming removed 2 bases from V and 4 bases from J; junction bases left unmatched: 4. The source was cultured PBMCs, collected from culture after CMV antigen stimulation. This TCR was sampled from a human donor in good health (CMV status not recorded). Some clones in this sample may be carry-over from other donors' samples. This sequence joins TRBV6-5 and TRBJ2-7; 8 bases are a match to TRBD1. The CDR3 DNA reads as TGTGCCAGCAGTTACGGGCAGGGGGCGTACGAGCAGTACTTC. It codes for CASSYGQGAYEQYF.